The 19 T cell receptor beta chains below were found in one sample sequenced in a study of OX40 agonist ivuxolimab in advanced cancers. The data were produced by immunoSEQ multiplex PCR, yet TCRdb's version contains in-frame clones alone and is incomplete. Counted here are 65,000 to 85,000 clones, around 89% occurring once; the ten biggest clones make up around 0.53%. This sample comprised CD4+ or CD8+ T cells sorted from blood, obtained in a trial of the OX40 agonist ivuxolimab. The source is an adult with an advanced solid tumor such as melanoma, head and neck, liver or kidney cancer.

V and J are TRBV11-2 and TRBJ2-2, with a possible D match to TRBD1 (5 bases). V was clipped by 5 bases and J by 7 bases, with 14 bases between them. CDR3 size: 14 residues. Germline assignment: CDR1 SGHAT and CDR2 FQNNGV. The CDR3 region has the DNA TGTGCCAGCAGCCAGGACACCTGGGGCGGGGAGCTGTTTTTT. Protein: CASSQDTWGGELFF.

The chain joins TRBV11-2 to TRBJ2-7; D call uncertain. Germline V gene data show CDR1 as SGHAT and CDR2 as FQNNGV. This CDR3 comprises 11 residues. V lost 3 bases, J lost 6 bases, and 6 bases lay in between. The CDR3 here is CASSLATEQYF. The CDR3 region has the DNA TGTGCCAGCAGCTTGGCTACCGAGCAGTACTTC.

The rearrangement uses TRBV5-3 and TRBJ2-1, with D perhaps matching TRBD2 (6 bases). TRBV5-3 is an open reading frame whose function is uncertain. This CDR3 is 15 amino acids long. The V and J ends lost 4 bases and 1 base respectively, with 12 bases between them. CDR3 coding DNA: TGTGCCAGAAGCCTCCGGGGGAAGTCCTACAATGAGCAGTTCTTC. Protein: CARSLRGKSYNEQFF.

The chain joins TRBV18 to TRBJ1-6; the D is unclear. This CDR3 spans 13 amino acids. V was clipped by 3 bases and J by 13 bases, with 13 bases between them. The V gene's germline CDR1 is KGHSH and CDR2 LQKENI. CDR3 coding DNA: TGTGCCAGCTCACCGCGGCGGGAGAGTCCCCTCCACTTT. As protein: CASSPRRESPLHF.

The gene calls are TRBV6-5 and TRBJ1-6; D is ambiguous. Germline V lookup: CDR1 MNHEY, CDR2 SVGAGI. This CDR3 is built from 12 residues. With 2 bases removed from V and 7 bases from J, the gap between germline ends came to 3 bases. The CDR3 DNA reads TGTGCCAGCAGTTACATGAATTCACCCCTCCACTTT. This translates into CASSYMNSPLHF.

The rearrangement joins TRBV6-6 to TRBJ1-1; unclear D gene. The V end lost 11 bases, the J end lost 4 bases, and 17 bases lay between the germline ends. The CDR3 sequence is 13 residues long. Germline CDR1 is MNHNY and CDR2 is SVGAGI (reference sequence). For the CDR3, the DNA is TGTGCCTCCCTCCAGCCAGCCGTCACTGAAGCTTTCTTT. Translating it yields CASLQPAVTEAFF.

This chain links TRBV9 with TRBJ1-2; no clear D gene. V lost 0 bases, J lost 5 bases, and 11 bases lay in between. Germline-derived CDR1 and CDR2 are SGDLS and YYNGEE. The CDR3 length is 14 residues. The CDR3: CASSVVGTPYGYTF. CDR3 sequence (DNA): TGTGCCAGCAGCGTAGTCGGAACACCATATGGCTACACCTTC.

The gene calls are TRBV28 and TRBJ1-5; TRBD1 aligns across 7 bases. With 3 bases clipped from V and 6 bases from J, the junction kept 8 bases outside the gene matches. The CDR3 contains 15 residues. The germline V gene encodes CDR1 MDHEN and CDR2 SYDVKM. CDR3 region: CASSLLGGAVQPQHF. For the CDR3, the DNA is TGTGCCAGCAGTTTGTTAGGGGGCGCGGTTCAGCCCCAGCATTTT.

Written as DNA, the CDR3 is TGCGCCAGCAGGCACACAGATACGCAGTATTTT. Translation gives CASRHTDTQYF. This chain joins TRBV5-1 and TRBJ2-3; D is ambiguous. In germline, CDR1 is SGHRS, CDR2 YFSETQ. The CDR3 consists of 11 residues. V dropped 5 bases and J dropped 2 bases, with 3 bases sitting between them.

This chain connects TRBV21-1 to TRBJ1-3; TRBD1 is the table's D call and was not checked against the DNA. TRBV21-1 is flagged as a pseudogene. The CDR3 is 16 residues long. The CDR3 spells CASSKRGRPSGNTIYF. The CDR3 nucleotides read TGTGCCAGCAGCAAAAGGGGCAGACCCTCTGGAAACACCATATATTTT.

The chain has TRBV2 and TRBJ1-1; D is ambiguous. Germline loops: CDR1 SNHLY, CDR2 FYNNEI. The CDR3 is 12 residues long. Deletions cut 3 bases from V and 11 bases from J, with 13 bases between. CDR3 protein: CASSDHGFGAFF. CDR3 bases: TGTGCCAGCAGTGACCACGGATTCGGGGCTTTCTTT.

The V call is TRBV13, the J call TRBJ2-3, with TRBD2 as a possible D gene (6 bases). The V and J ends lost 4 bases and 3 bases respectively, with 14 bases between them. The length of the CDR3 is 15 residues. The V gene's germline CDR1 is PRHDT and CDR2 FYEKMQ (reference sequence). The CDR3 nucleotides read TGTGCCAGCAGCTGGCGGCCGGGAGTAACAGATACGCAGTATTTT. This translates into CASSWRPGVTDTQYF.

The rearrangement joins TRBV11-2 to TRBJ2-1; 8 nucleotides match TRBD2. V was pared by 10 bases and J by 6 bases, with 11 bases of the junction left unmatched. This CDR3 region has 14 residues. Per germline, CDR1 SGHAT and CDR2 FQNNGV. CDR3 nucleotides: TGTGCCACCGAGCGGACTAGCCTAGGCAATGAGCAGTTCTTC. It yields the protein CATERTSLGNEQFF.

The chain has TRBV6-1 and TRBJ1-2; D unresolved. Trimming cost V 5 bases and J 4 bases, with 14 bases left between them. There are 14 residues in the CDR3. Germline V lookup: CDR1 MNHNS, CDR2 SASEGT. The CDR3 DNA sequence: TGTGCCAGCAGTCCCGACGGCCCGACCTATGGCTACACCTTC. Its translation is CASSPDGPTYGYTF.

The rearrangement links TRBV19 to TRBJ1-4, with unresolved D. The CDR3 runs 13 residues. Germline V lookup: CDR1 LNHDA, CDR2 SQIVND (reference sequence). V was shortened by 5 bases and J by 5 bases, with 9 bases between the two germline ends. The CDR3 DNA is TGTGCCAGTAGTCCATGGGAGAATGAAAAACTGTTTTTT. Encoded protein: CASSPWENEKLFF.

V and J are TRBV19 and TRBJ2-7, with D tentatively TRBD1 or TRBD2 (5 bases each). There are 13 residues in the CDR3. Germline-derived CDR1 and CDR2 are LNHDA and SQIVND (reference sequence). Trimming cost V 3 bases and J 7 bases, with 13 bases left between them. The CDR3 region is CASSISGKGEQYF. CDR3 DNA sequence: TGTGCCAGTAGTATCAGCGGAAAGGGGGAGCAGTACTTC.

J is TRBJ2-7 and V is TRBV11-1; 8 bases line up with TRBD1. Germline values: CDR1 SGHAT, CDR2 FQDESV (reference sequence). V shed 5 bases and J 0 bases; nucleotides not matched to a gene: 3. This CDR3 contains 14 residues. The CDR3 protein is CASSAQGASYEQYF. The CDR3 DNA follows: TGTGCCAGCAGCGCTCAGGGGGCCTCCTACGAGCAGTACTTC.

The CDR3 sequence is CASSYGSGVTNEKLFF. CDR3 in DNA: TGTGCCAGCAGTTATGGCTCGGGGGTAACTAATGAAAAACTGTTTTTT. This sequence joins TRBV6-6 and TRBJ1-4; the D gene is possibly TRBD1 (5 bases). Trimming left V 3 bases short and J 1 base short, with 12 bases between. CDR3 size: 16 residues. Germline V gene sequence: CDR1 MNHNY, CDR2 SVGAGI (reference sequence).

The J gene is TRBJ2-7, the V gene TRBV18; D possibly uses TRBD1 or TRBD2 (6 bases each). CDR1 and CDR2 (germline): KGHSH, LQKENI. Trimming took 4 bases from V and 3 from J, leaving 16 bases between them. This CDR3 is built from 15 residues. The CDR3 sequence is CASSLGKGGFYEQYF. For the CDR3, the DNA is TGTGCCAGCTCACTGGGGAAGGGGGGATTCTACGAGCAGTACTTC.